These 10 T cell receptor beta chains originate from one sample sequenced in a study of cytomegalovirus exposure and HLA in healthy donors. Sequencing was performed with immunoSEQ multiplex PCR; in TCRdb, only in-frame clones are kept and a portion is missing. Of about 170,000 clones listed, roughly nine tenths are singletons. The sequenced sample consisted of PBMCs. These receptors were collected from a man younger than 30 in good health and CMV-seropositive.

The gene calls are TRBV27 and TRBJ1-2, with D possibly TRBD1 on 5 matching bases. Germline values: CDR1 MNHEY, CDR2 SMNVEV (reference sequence). The CDR3 covers 14 residues. The germline V and J ends were trimmed by 6 bases and 1 base, with 12 bases remaining between them. The CDR3 region is CASRVGGDNYGYTF. The CDR3 DNA is TGTGCCAGCAGGGTGGGGGGTGATAACTATGGCTACACCTTC.

This clone has only one observation. For the CDR3, the DNA is TGTGCCAGCAGCCCGAAGACAAGGGGGATTAACCCATACGAGCAGTACTTC. This sequence encodes CASSPKTRGINPYEQYF. This sequence joins TRBV7-2 and TRBJ2-7; D might be TRBD1 (6 bases). The CDR3 loop spans 17 amino acids. Germline assignment: CDR1 SGHTA and CDR2 FQGNSA. Trimming removed 5 bases from V and 4 bases from J, with 24 bases in between.

The chain employs TRBV9 and TRBJ1-3, with 8 bases aligning to TRBD1. Per germline, CDR1 SGDLS and CDR2 YYNGEE. Losses at the gene ends were 0 bases for V and 2 bases for J; bases not matched to a gene: 13. CDR3 length: 19 amino acids. For the CDR3, the DNA is TGTGCCAGCAGCGTAGCGACTAGACAGGGGAGAGGACCTGGAAACACCATATATTTT. It encodes CASSVATRQGRGPGNTIYF.

V gene TRBV10-3 combines with J gene TRBJ2-7; possible D gene TRBD2, 5 bases. V was pared by 5 bases and J by 0 bases, with 17 bases between. CDR1 and CDR2 (germline): ENHRY, SYGVKD. This CDR3 is built from 16 residues. In DNA form, the CDR3 reads TGTGCCATCAGTACAACTGGACTCGGGATCTCCTACGAGCAGTACTTC. This translates into CAISTTGLGISYEQYF.

This clone was detected only once. V gene TRBV27 combines with J gene TRBJ2-4; TRBD2 matches at 7 bases. The CDR3 runs 15 residues. Unmatched junction bases numbered 11, after V lost 3 bases and J lost 9 bases. Per the germline V gene, CDR1 is MNHEY and CDR2 is SMNVEV (reference sequence). The CDR3 nucleotides read TGTGCCAGCAGTTTGTTGGCTAGCGGAGGGGCCATTCAGTACTTC. It codes for CASSLLASGGAIQYF.

The chain carries TRBV5-1 and TRBJ2-2, with TRBD1 identical over 8 bases. V lost 0 bases and J lost 2; bases outside the gene matches: 6. The CDR3 spans 17 residues. Germline V gene lookup returns CDR1 SGHRS and CDR2 YFSETQ. This CDR3 is CASSLDGTGPNTGELFF. For the CDR3, the DNA is TGCGCCAGCAGCTTGGATGGGACAGGCCCCAACACCGGGGAGCTGTTTTTT.

The chain recombines TRBV19 with TRBJ1-2, with 7 bases lining up with TRBD1. The CDR3 consists of 14 residues. The V segment lost 6 bases and the J segment 4 bases; nucleotides outside the gene matches: 8. Germline V gene sequence: CDR1 LNHDA, CDR2 SQIVND (reference sequence). CDR3 in DNA: TGTGCCAGTAGACCTACAGGGGACTTCTATGGCTACACCTTC. It specifies CASRPTGDFYGYTF.

The chain joins TRBV9 to TRBJ2-3; the match to TRBD2 covers 7 bases. The CDR3 consists of 16 residues. V gave up 4 bases and J gave up 1 base; unmatched junction bases: 9. Germline-derived CDR1 and CDR2 are SGDLS and YYNGEE. The CDR3 sequence is CASSSGGGSGTDTQYF. The CDR3 nucleotides are TGTGCCAGCAGCTCCGGCGGGGGAAGCGGCACAGATACGCAGTATTTT. The full variable domain, completed using reference TRBV9 and TRBJ2-3, is DSGVTQTPKHLITATGQRVTLRCSPRSGDLSVYWYQQSLDQGLQFLIQYYNGEERAKGNILERFSAQQFPDLHSELNLSSLELGDSALYFCASSSGGGSGTDTQYFGPGTRLTVL.

The chain uses TRBV5-8 and TRBJ1-4; 8 positions agree with TRBD1. The germline V gene encodes CDR1 SGHTS and CDR2 YDEGEE. Losses at the gene ends were 7 bases for V and 4 bases for J; bases not matched to a gene: 12. CDR3 length: 16 residues. As DNA, the CDR3 is TGTGCCAGCGGCCAGGGGGCCCTCCCTAGTAATGAAAAACTGTTTTTT. Translating gives CASGQGALPSNEKLFF.

This chain links TRBV7-8 with TRBJ2-1; 8 nucleotides agree with TRBD1. Looked up from germline, CDR1 is SGHVS and CDR2 is FQNEAQ. Unmatched junction bases numbered 6, after V lost 6 bases and J lost 8 bases. The CDR3 sequence is 13 residues long. CDR3 bases: TGTGCCAGCAGTTTGGACAGGGAAGATGAGCAGTTCTTC. Translation gives CASSLDREDEQFF.